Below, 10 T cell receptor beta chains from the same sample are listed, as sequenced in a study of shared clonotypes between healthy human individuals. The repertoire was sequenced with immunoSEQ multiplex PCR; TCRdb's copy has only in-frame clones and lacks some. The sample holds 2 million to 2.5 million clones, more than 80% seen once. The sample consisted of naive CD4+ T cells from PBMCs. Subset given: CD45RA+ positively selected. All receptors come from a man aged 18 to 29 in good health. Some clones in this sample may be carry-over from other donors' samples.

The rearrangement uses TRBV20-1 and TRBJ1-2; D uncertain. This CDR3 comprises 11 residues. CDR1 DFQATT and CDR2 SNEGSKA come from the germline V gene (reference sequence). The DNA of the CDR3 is TGCGAACACTCGAACAACTATGGCTACACCTTC. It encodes CEHSNNYGYTF.

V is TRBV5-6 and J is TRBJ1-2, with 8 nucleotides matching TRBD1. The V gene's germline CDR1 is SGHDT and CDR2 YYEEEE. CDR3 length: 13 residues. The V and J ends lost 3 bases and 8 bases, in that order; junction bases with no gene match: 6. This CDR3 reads CASSSQGARGYTF. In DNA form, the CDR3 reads TGTGCCAGCAGCTCCCAGGGGGCGCGAGGCTACACCTTC.

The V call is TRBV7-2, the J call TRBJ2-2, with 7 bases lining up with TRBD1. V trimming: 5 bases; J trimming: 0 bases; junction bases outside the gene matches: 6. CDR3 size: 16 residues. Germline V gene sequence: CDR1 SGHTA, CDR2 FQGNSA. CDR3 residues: CASSPQGVANTGELFF. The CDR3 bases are TGTGCCAGCAGCCCCCAGGGGGTCGCGAACACCGGGGAGCTGTTTTTT. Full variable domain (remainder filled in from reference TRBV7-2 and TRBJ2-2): GAGVSQSPSNKVTEKGKDVELRCDPISGHTALYWYRQSLGQGLEFLIYFQGNSAPDKSGLPSDRFSAERTGGSVSTLTIQRTQQEDSAVYLCASSPQGVANTGELFFGEGSRLTVL.

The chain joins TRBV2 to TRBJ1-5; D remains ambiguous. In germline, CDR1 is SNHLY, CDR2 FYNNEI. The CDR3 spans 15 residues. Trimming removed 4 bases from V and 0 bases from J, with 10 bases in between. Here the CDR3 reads CASSVDRHSNQPQHF. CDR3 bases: TGTGCCAGCAGTGTTGACCGACATAGCAATCAGCCCCAGCATTTT.

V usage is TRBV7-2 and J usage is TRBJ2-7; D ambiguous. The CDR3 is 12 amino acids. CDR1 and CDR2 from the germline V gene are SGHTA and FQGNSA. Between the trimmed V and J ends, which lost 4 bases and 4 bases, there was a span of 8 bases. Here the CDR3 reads CASSSSWYEQYF. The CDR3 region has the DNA TGTGCCAGCAGCTCGTCCTGGTACGAGCAGTACTTC.

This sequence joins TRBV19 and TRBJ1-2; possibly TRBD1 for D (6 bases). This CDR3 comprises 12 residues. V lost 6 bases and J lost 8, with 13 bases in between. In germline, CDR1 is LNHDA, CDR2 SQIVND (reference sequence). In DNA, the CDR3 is TGTGCCAGTAGGCTCGCAGGGGTGGGCTACACCTTC. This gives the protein CASRLAGVGYTF.

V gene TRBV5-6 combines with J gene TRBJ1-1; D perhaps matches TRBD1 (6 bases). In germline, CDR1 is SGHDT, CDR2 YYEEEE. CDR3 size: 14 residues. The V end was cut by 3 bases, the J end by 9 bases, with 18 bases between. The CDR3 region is CASSYNSDRSKAFF. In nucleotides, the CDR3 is TGTGCCAGCAGCTATAATTCGGACAGAAGCAAAGCTTTCTTT. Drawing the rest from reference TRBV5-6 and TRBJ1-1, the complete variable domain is DAGVTQSPTHLIKTRGQQVTLRCSPKSGHDTVSWYQQALGQGPQFIFQYYEEEERQRGNFPDRFSGHQFPNYSSELNVNALLLGDSALYLCASSYNSDRSKAFFGQGTRLTVV.

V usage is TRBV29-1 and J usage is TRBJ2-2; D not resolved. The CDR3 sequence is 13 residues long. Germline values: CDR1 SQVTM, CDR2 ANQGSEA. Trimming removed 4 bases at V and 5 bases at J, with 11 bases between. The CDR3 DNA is TGCAGCGTTGGCGTCTCGGAAACCGGGGAGCTGTTTTTT. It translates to CSVGVSETGELFF.

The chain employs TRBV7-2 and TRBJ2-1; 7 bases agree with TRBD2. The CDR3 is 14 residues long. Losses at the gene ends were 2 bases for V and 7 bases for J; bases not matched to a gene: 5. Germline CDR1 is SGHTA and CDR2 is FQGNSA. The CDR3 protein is CASSLWAGENEQFF. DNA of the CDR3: TGTGCCAGCAGCTTATGGGCGGGAGAGAATGAGCAGTTCTTC.

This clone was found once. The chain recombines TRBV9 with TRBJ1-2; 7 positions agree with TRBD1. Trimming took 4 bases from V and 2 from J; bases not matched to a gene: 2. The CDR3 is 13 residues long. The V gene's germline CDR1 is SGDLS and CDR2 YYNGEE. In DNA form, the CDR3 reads TGTGCCAGCAGCCTAGGGGGCAACTATGGCTACACCTTC. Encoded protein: CASSLGGNYGYTF.